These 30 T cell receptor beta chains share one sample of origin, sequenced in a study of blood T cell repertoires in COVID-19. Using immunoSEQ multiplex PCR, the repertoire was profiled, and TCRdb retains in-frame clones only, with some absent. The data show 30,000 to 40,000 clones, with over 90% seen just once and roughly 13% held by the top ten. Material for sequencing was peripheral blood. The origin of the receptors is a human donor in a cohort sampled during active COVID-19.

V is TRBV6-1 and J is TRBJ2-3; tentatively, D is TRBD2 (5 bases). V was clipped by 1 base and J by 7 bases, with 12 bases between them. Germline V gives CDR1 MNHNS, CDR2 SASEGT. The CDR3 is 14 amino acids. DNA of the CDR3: TGTGCCAGCAGTGAAGGGGCAGAGGGAAATACGCAGTATTTT. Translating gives CASSEGAEGNTQYF.

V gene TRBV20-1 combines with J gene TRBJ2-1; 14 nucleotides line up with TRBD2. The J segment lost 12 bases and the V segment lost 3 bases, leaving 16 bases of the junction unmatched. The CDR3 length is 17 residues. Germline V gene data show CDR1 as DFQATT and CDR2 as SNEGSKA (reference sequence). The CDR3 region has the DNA TGCAGTGCTAGTAACCCCTCGACTAGCGGGAGGGCCGGAGGGCAGTTCTTC. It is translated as CSASNPSTSGRAGGQFF.

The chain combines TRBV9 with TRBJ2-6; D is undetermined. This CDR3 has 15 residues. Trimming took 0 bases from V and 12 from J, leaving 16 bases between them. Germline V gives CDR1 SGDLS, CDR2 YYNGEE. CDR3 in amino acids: CASSVVPGPAGVLTF. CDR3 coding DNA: TGTGCCAGCAGCGTAGTTCCTGGGCCGGCCGGCGTCCTGACTTTC.

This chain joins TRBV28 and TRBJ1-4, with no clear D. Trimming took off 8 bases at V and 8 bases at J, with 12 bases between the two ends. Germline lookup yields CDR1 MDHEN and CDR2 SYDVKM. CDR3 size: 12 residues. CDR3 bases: TGTGCCAGCGCCGACGGGGTCGAAAAACTGTTTTTT. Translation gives CASADGVEKLFF.

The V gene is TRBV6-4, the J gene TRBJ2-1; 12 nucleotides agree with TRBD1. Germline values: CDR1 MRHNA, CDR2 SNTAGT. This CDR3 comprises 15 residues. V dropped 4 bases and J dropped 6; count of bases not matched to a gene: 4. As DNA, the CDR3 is TGTGCCAGCAGTGCCGCGGGACAGGGGGCCAATGAGCAGTTCTTC. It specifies CASSAAGQGANEQFF.

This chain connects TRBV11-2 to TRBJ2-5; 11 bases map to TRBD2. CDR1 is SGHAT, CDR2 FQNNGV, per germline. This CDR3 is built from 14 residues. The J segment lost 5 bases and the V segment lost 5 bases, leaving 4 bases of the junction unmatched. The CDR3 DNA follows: TGTGCCAGCAGCCCCACTAGCGGGAGTGAGACCCAGTACTTC. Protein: CASSPTSGSETQYF.

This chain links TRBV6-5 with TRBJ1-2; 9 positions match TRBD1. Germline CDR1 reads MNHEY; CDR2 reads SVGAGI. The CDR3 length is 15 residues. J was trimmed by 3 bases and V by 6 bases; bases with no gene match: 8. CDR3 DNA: TGTGCCAGCAGAAGACGGACAGGGGCCCACTATGGCTACACCTTC. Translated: CASRRRTGAHYGYTF.

The DNA of the CDR3 is TGTGCCTGGAGTGCGGGACAGGGAAAGGGTGAAAAACTGTTTTTT. It encodes CAWSAGQGKGEKLFF. The V and J genes are TRBV30 and TRBJ1-4; 9 bases are a match to TRBD1. The CDR3 is 15 residues long. Germline V gene data show CDR1 as GTSNPN and CDR2 as SVGIG (reference sequence). The V and J ends lost 1 base and 7 bases, in that order; junction bases with no gene match: 7.

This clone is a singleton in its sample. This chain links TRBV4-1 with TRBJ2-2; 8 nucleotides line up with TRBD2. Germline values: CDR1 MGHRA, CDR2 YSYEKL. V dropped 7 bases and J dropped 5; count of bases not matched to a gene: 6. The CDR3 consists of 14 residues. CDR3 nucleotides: TGCGCCAGCACCGGGAGGGCCGAGACCGGGGAGCTGTTTTTT. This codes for CASTGRAETGELFF.

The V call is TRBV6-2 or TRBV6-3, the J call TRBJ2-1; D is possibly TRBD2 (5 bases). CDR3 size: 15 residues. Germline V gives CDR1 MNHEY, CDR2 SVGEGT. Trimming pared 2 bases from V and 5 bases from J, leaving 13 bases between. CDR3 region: CASSYASWWDNEQFF. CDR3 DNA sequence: TGTGCCAGCAGTTACGCTAGCTGGTGGGACAATGAGCAGTTCTTC.

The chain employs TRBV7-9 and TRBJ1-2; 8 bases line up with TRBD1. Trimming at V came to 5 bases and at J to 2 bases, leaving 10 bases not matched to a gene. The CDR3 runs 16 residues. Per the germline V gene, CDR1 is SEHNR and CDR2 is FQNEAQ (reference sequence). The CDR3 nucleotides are TGTGCCAGCAGCGCGACCGGCCGGGACAGGAACTATGGCTACACCTTC. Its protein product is CASSATGRDRNYGYTF. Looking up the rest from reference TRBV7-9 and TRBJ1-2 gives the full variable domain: DTGVSQNPRHKITKRGQNVTFRCDPISEHNRLYWYRQTLGQGPEFLTYFQNEAQLEKSRLLSDRFSAERPKGSFSTLEIQRTEQGDSAMYLCASSATGRDRNYGYTFGSGTRLTVV.

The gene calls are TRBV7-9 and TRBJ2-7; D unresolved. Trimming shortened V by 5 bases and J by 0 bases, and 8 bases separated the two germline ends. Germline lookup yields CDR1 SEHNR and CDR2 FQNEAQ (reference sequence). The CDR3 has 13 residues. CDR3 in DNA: TGTGCCAGCAGCCAACAGAGCTCCTACGAGCAGTACTTC. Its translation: CASSQQSSYEQYF.

CDR3 in amino acids: CASSLQDRYSPLHF. The CDR3 DNA reads TGCGCCAGCAGCTTGCAGGATCGGTATTCACCCCTCCACTTT. This sequence joins TRBV5-1 and TRBJ1-6; D unresolved. This CDR3 is built from 14 residues. Germline values: CDR1 SGHRS, CDR2 YFSETQ. Trimming took off 1 base at V and 8 bases at J, with 10 bases between the two ends.

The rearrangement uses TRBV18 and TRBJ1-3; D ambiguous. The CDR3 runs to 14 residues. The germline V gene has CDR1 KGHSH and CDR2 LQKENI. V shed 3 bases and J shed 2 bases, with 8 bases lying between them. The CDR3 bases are TGTGCCAGCTCACCGGGAGACACTGGAAACACCATATATTTT. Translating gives CASSPGDTGNTIYF. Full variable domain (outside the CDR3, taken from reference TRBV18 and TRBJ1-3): NAGVMQNPRHLVRRRGQEARLRCSPMKGHSHVYWYRQLPEEGLKFMVYLQKENIIDESGMPKERFSAEFPKEGPSILRIQQVVRGDSAAYFCASSPGDTGNTIYFGEGSWLTVV.

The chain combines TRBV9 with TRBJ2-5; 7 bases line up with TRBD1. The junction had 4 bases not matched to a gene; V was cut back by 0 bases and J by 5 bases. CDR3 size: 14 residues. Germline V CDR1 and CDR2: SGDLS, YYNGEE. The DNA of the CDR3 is TGTGCCAGCAGCGTAGAAGGGGGCGCGGAGACCCAGTACTTC. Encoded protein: CASSVEGGAETQYF.

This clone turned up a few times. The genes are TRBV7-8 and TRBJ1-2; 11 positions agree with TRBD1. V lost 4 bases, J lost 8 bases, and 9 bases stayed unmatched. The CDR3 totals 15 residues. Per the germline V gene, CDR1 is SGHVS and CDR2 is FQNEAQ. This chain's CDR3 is CASSSSGQGVRGYTF. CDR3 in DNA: TGTGCCAGCAGCTCTTCGGGACAGGGGGTGAGAGGCTACACCTTC.

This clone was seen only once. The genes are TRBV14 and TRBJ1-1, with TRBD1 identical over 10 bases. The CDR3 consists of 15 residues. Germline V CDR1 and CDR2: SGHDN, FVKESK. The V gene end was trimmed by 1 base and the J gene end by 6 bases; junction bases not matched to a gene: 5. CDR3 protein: CASSQALGQGAEAFF. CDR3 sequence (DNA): TGTGCCAGCAGCCAAGCTCTCGGACAGGGGGCTGAAGCTTTCTTT.

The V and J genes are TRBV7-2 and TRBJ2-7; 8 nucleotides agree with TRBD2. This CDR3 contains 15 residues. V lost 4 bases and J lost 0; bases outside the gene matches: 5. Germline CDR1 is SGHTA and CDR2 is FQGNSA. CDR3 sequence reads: CASSSTGTSSYEQYF. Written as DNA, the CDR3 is TGTGCCAGCAGCTCGACCGGGACTAGCTCCTACGAGCAGTACTTC.

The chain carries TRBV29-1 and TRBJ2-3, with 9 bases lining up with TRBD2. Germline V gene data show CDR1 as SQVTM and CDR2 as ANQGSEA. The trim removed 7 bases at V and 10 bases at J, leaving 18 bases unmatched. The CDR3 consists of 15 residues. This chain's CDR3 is CSARGRGRAFGAQYF. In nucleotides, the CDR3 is TGCAGCGCCCGAGGACGCGGGAGGGCCTTTGGGGCGCAGTATTTT.

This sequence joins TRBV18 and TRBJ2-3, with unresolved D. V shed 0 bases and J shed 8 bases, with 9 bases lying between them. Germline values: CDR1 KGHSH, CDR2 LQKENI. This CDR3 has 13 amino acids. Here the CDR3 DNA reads TGTGCCAGCTCACCACCAGTCTCCGGTACGCAGTATTTT. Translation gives CASSPPVSGTQYF.

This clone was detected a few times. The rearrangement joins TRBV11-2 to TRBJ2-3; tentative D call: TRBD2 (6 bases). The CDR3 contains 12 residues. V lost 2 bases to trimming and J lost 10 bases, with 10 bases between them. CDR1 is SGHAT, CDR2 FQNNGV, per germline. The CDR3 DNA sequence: TGTGCCAGCAGCTTATTCCGCGGGGCGCAGTATTTT. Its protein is CASSLFRGAQYF.

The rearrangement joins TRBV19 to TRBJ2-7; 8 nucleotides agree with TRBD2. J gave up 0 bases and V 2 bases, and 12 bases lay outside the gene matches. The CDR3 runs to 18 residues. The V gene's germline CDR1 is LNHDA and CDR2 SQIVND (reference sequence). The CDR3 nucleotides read TGTGCCAGTAGTATACGGAGCGGGAGAGCGCCCTTCTCCTACGAGCAGTACTTC. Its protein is CASSIRSGRAPFSYEQYF.

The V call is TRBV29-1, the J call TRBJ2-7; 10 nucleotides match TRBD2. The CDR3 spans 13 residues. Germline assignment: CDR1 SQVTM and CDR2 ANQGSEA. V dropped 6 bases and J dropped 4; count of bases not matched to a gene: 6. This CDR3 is CSVAEREGYEQYF. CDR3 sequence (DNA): TGCAGCGTAGCTGAGCGGGAGGGTTACGAGCAGTACTTC.

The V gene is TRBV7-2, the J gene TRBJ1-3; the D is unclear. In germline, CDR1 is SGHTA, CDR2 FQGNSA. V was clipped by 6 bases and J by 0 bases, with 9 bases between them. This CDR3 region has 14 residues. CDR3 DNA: TGTGCCAGCAGTCCGACTAGCTCTGGAAACACCATATATTTT. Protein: CASSPTSSGNTIYF.

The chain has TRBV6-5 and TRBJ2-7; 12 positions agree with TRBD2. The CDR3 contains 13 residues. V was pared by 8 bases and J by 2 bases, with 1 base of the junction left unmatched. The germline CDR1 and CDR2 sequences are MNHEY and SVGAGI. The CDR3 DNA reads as TGTGCCAGCGGACTAGCGGGACCCTACGAGCAGTACTTC. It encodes CASGLAGPYEQYF.

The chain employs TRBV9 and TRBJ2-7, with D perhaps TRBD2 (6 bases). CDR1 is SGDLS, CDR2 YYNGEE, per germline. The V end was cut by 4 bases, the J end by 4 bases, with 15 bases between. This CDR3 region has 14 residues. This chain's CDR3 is CASSPQGAGYEQYF. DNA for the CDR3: TGTGCCAGCAGCCCCCAAGGTGCGGGGTACGAGCAGTACTTC.

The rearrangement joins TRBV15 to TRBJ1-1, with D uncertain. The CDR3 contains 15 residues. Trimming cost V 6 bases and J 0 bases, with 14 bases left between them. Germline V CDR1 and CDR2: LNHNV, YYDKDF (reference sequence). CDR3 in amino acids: CATSREREVNTEAFF. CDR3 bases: TGTGCCACCAGTAGGGAGAGAGAAGTGAACACTGAAGCTTTCTTT. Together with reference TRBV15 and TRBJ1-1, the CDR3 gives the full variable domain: DAMVIQNPRYQVTQFGKPVTLSCSQTLNHNVMYWYQQKSSQAPKLLFHYYDKDFNNEADTPDNFQSRRPNTSFCFLDIRSPGLGDTAMYLCATSREREVNTEAFFGQGTRLTVV.

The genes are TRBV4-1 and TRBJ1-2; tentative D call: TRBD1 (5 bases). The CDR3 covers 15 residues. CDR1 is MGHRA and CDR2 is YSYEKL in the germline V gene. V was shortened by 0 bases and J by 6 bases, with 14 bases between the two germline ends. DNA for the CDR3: TGCGCCAGCAGCCAAGACCCCAGGGTTGGAGATGGCTACACCTTC. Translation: CASSQDPRVGDGYTF.

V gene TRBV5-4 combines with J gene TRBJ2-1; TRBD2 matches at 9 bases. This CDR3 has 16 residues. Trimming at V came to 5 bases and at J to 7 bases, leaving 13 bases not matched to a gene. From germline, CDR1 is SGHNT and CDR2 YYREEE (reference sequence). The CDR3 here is CASSRTLAGALNEQFF. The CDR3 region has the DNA TGTGCCAGCAGTCGCACACTAGCGGGCGCATTGAATGAGCAGTTCTTC.

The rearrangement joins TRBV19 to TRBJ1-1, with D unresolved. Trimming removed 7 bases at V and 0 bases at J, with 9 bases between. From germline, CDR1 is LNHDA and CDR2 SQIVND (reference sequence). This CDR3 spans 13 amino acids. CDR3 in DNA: TGTGCCAGTAATCCAGAACTGAACACTGAAGCTTTCTTT. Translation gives CASNPELNTEAFF.